Shown below are 7 T cell receptor beta chains from a single sample sequenced in a study of T cell responses to AZD1222 COVID-19 vaccine (dated by TCRdb to 2020 to 2022). The library was produced with the immunoSEQ multiplex PCR assay. TCRdb's version of the immuneACCESS table is confined to in-frame rearrangements and falls short of the full clone set. An unresolved V gene accounts for under half of the shortfall where checked; the remainder is of unknown origin. For this sample the table gives about 83,000 clones, of which roughly 90% were detected only once. The top ten constitute roughly 4.5% of the sample. Explained via the paper, the time point label denotes: baseline before first vaccination. This specimen's treatment or condition label, per the study, means: meningococcal conjugate vaccine given as trial control. The sequencing used peripheral blood, collected on day 0 of MenACWY control vaccination. The receptors derive from an adult in good health.

The chain is built from TRBV10-2 and TRBJ1-6; no firm D call. Germline lookup yields CDR1 WSHSY and CDR2 SAAADI. The V gene lost 2 bases and the J gene lost 3 bases, with 11 bases spanning the gap. The CDR3 length is 16 residues. Here the CDR3 DNA reads TGCGCCAGCAGTGAGGCTCCCGTAAACTATAATTCACCCCTCCACTTT. Encoded protein: CASSEAPVNYNSPLHF.

The rearrangement joins TRBV25-1 to TRBJ1-1, with D possibly matching TRBD1 (6 bases). The CDR3 has 14 residues. Trimming left V 7 bases short and J 0 bases short, with 12 bases between. Germline assignment: CDR1 MGHDK and CDR2 SYGVNS. CDR3 sequence reads: CASTGQLMNTEAFF. Here the CDR3 DNA reads TGTGCCAGCACTGGACAGCTAATGAACACTGAAGCTTTCTTT.

This sequence joins TRBV10-2 and TRBJ2-5; D is unresolved. With 2 bases removed from V and 1 base from J, the gap between germline ends came to 8 bases. This CDR3 is built from 14 residues. The V gene's germline CDR1 is WSHSY and CDR2 SAAADI. CDR3 in amino acids: CASSEGHGQETQYF. As DNA, the CDR3 is TGCGCCAGCAGTGAGGGGCATGGCCAAGAGACCCAGTACTTC.

The chain combines TRBV19 with TRBJ2-1; D remains unclear. The CDR3 totals 13 residues. V was shortened by 5 bases and J by 1 base, with 6 bases between the two germline ends. CDR1 is LNHDA, CDR2 SQIVND, per germline (reference sequence). CDR3 region: CASSSQSYNEQFF. As DNA, the CDR3 is TGTGCCAGTAGTTCTCAGTCCTACAATGAGCAGTTCTTC. The whole variable domain, filled in from reference TRBV19 and TRBJ2-1, reads DGGITQSPKYLFRKEGQNVTLSCEQNLNHDAMYWYRQDPGQGLRLIYYSQIVNDFQKGDIAEGYSVSREKKESFPLTVTSAQKNPTAFYLCASSSQSYNEQFFGPGTRLTVL.

This chain joins TRBV5-5 and TRBJ2-7; no definite D call. The V end lost 4 bases, the J end lost 2 bases, and 10 bases lay between the germline ends. The CDR3 extends over 13 amino acids. Germline assignment: CDR1 SGHKS and CDR2 YYEKEE (reference sequence). In DNA, the CDR3 is TGTGCCAGCAGCGTGACGGTAACCTACGAGCAGTACTTC. Residues: CASSVTVTYEQYF. Variable domain in full (rest from reference TRBV5-5 and TRBJ2-7): DAGVTQSPTHLIKTRGQQVTLRCSPISGHKSVSWYQQVLGQGPQFIFQYYEKEERGRGNFPDRFSARQFPNYSSELNVNALLLGDSALYLCASSVTVTYEQYFGPGTRLTVT.

The chain employs TRBV14 and TRBJ1-1; no clear D. Germline V lookup: CDR1 SGHDN, CDR2 FVKESK. The V end was cut by 1 base, the J end by 1 base, with 10 bases between. The CDR3 extends over 15 amino acids. In DNA form, the CDR3 reads TGTGCCAGCAGCCAAGTAGAAGGTTGGAACACTGAAGCTTTCTTT. Encoded protein: CASSQVEGWNTEAFF.

The sample holds one count of this clone. The CDR3 sequence: CASTTTKSQETQYF. DNA of the CDR3: TGTGCCAGTACCACGACCAAAAGCCAAGAGACCCAGTACTTC. The chain recombines TRBV19 with TRBJ2-5; D is unclear. Germline V gives CDR1 LNHDA, CDR2 SQIVND (reference sequence). V lost 7 bases and J lost 1, with 13 bases in between. The CDR3 totals 14 residues. Variable domain in full (rest from reference TRBV19 and TRBJ2-5): DGGITQSPKYLFRKEGQNVTLSCEQNLNHDAMYWYRQDPGQGLRLIYYSQIVNDFQKGDIAEGYSVSREKKESFPLTVTSAQKNPTAFYLCASTTTKSQETQYFGPGTRLLVL.